This T cell receptor (beta chain) was sequenced during a study of CD8 T cells in ankylosing spondylitis. This clonotype was recorded at least ten times. TCRdb re-analysed the 5' RACE reads in MiXCR, keeping a single row per CDR3 protein. Found here are about 240,000 distinct CDR3 sequences, less than 10% of them singletons; the top ten hold 6.5% to 7%. The CDR3 totals 13 residues. The germline CDR1 and CDR2 sequences are DFQATT and SNEGSKA (reference sequence). V was pared by 5 bases and J by 1 base, with 2 bases of the junction left unmatched. The origin of this receptor is a male donor with ankylosing spondylitis or in good health (not recorded which). The chain joins TRBV20-1 to TRBJ2-7; 10 bases map to TRBD2. Sequencing used blood, either unsorted or a sorted T cell fraction (not recorded which). Here the CDR3 reads CSAGAGGSYEQYF. The CDR3 DNA sequence: TGCAGTGCTGGAGCGGGGGGGTCCTACGAGCAGTACTTC.